This T cell receptor beta chain was found in a study of human T cells and chemical hapten exposure. Study in general: Patients additionally received therapeutic doses of diphenylcyclopropenone on the scalp once a week, and this continued throughout the approximately 26-week study. Points from the study as a whole: TCRs whose frequency exceeded 1 in 1000 remained the same following DPC sensitization.

CDR3 length equals 12 residues. Trimming stripped 4 bases from V and 2 bases from J, with 7 bases between. Germline CDR1 and CDR2: GTSNPN and SVGIG (reference sequence). In this sample, this clonotype turned up a few times. Antigen: not known. This sample's time point: patch test 1, 2 weeks after DPC sensitization. Documented treatment: therapeutic diphenylcyclopropenone sensitization with weekly scalp DPC. Donors, patients with alopecia ranging from 18 to 70 years old and judged suitable for DPC, provided samples. TCRdb re-called the RACE reads through MiXCR, storing one row per CDR3 protein. Of 95,000 or so distinct CDR3 sequences in the sample, about 10% are singletons; the top ten hold less than 2.5%.

This sample comprised whole blood, obtained in connection with sensitization to the hapten diphenylcyclopropenone (DPC). V gene TRBV30 combines with J gene TRBJ2-3; no reliable D call. This sequence originates from a man in his forties with alopecia areata. Some clones in this sample may be carry-over from other donors' samples. The CDR3 loop reads CAWKGITDTQYF. CDR3 nucleotides: TGTGCCTGGAAGGGAATCACAGATACGCAGTATTTT.